This T cell receptor beta chain was captured in a study of blood T cells in healthy people across ages. Notes on the study in general: When one million T cells were used, diversity estimates were thought to be underestimates. Using unsorted PBMCs precluded a conclusive naive versus antigen-experienced comparison.

Through a sample-barcoded 5' primer and a J-beta primer mix, a second PCR was run for about 6 to 12 cycles. One entry per CDR3 protein, called by TCRdb with MiXCR from the 5' RACE reads. This table has roughly 1.7 million distinct CDR3 sequences, roughly a third appearing once. The V end lost 0 bases, the J end lost 7 bases, and 19 bases lay between the germline ends. CDR1 DFQATT and CDR2 SNEGSKA come from the germline V gene (reference sequence). The CDR3 runs to 15 residues. Each donor supplied ten milliliters of peripheral blood. About this clonotype: Its target is unknown.

The sequenced sample was blood. This receptor was obtained from a woman in her 30s in good health. This rearrangement joins TRBV20-1 to TRBJ2-7, with a weak D call TRBD2 (6 bases). The DNA of the CDR3 is TGCAGTGCTAGAGATCCCGGACTACCTTCGGAGGAGCAGTACTTC. Translation: CSARDPGLPSEEQYF.